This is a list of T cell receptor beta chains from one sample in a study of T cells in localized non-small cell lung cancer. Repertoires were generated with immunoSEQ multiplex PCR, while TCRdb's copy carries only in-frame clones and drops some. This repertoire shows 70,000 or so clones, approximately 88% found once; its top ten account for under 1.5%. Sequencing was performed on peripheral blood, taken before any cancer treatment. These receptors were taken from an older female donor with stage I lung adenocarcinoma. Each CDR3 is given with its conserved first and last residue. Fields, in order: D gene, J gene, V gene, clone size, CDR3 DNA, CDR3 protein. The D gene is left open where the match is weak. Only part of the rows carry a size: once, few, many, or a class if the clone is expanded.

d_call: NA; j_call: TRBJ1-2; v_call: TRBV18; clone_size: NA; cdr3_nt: TGTGCCAGCTCCCCAACAGGGATGGGAGGCTACACCTTC; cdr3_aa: CASSPTGMGGYTF
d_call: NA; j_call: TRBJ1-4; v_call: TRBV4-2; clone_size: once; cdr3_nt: TGTGCCAGCAGCCAAGGGTATCAGGCAACTAATGAAAAACTGTTTTTT; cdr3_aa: CASSQGYQATNEKLFF
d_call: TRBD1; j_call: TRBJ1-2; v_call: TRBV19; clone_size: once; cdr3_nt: TGTGCCAGTAGTCCGAGGACAGGGGGAGGTTATGGCTACACCTTC; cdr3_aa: CASSPRTGGGYGYTF
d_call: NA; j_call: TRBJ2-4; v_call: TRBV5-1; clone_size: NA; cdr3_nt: TGCGCCAGCAGCGATGGACAGACCAAAAACATTCAGTACTTC; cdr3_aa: CASSDGQTKNIQYF
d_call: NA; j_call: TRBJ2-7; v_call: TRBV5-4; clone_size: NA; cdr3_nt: TGTGCCAGCAGCTTGGCGGGGTCGAGTGGCTTAGACGAGCAGTACTTC; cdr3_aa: CASSLAGSSGLDEQYF
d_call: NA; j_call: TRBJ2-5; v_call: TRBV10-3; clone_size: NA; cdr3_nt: TGTGCCATCAGTGCCTTGGGGGCTGAACGTCAAGAGACCCAGTACTTC; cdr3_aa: CAISALGAERQETQYF
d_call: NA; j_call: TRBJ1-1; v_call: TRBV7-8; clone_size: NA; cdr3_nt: TGTGCCAGCAGCTTATCCGGCCCCGGAAACACTGAAGCTTTCTTT; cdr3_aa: CASSLSGPGNTEAFF
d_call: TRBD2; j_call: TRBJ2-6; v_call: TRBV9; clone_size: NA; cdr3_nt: TGTGCCAGCAGCGCCAGACGGACTAGGTCTGGGGCCAACGTCCTGACTTTC; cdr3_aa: CASSARRTRSGANVLTF
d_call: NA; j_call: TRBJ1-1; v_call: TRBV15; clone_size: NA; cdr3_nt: TGTGCCACCAGCAGAATTGGCGCTGTGAACACTGAAGCTTTCTTT; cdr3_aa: CATSRIGAVNTEAFF
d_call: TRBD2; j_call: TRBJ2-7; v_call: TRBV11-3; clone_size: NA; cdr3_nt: TGTGCCAGCAGCCGGAGGGCGGGGGAGAGCTACGAGCAGTACTTC; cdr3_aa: CASSRRAGESYEQYF
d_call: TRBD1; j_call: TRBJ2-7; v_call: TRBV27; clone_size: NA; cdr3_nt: TGTGCCAGCAGTTTAATTTCGGGGACAGGGTATAAGTACGATGTGGACGAGCAGTACTTC; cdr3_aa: CASSLISGTGYKYDVDEQYF
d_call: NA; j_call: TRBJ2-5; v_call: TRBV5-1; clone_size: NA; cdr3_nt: TGCGCCAGCAGCACGGGTGGGACGGGAGAGACCCAGTACTTC; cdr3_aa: CASSTGGTGETQYF
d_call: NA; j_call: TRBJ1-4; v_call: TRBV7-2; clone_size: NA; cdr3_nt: TGTGCCAGCAGCTCCGGCGGGGGGGGCGAAAAACTGTTTTTT; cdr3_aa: CASSSGGGGEKLFF
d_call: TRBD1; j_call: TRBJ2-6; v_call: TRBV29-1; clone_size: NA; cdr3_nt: TGCAGCGTTGGGACAGGGGGCTCTGGGGCCAACGTCCTGACTTTC; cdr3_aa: CSVGTGGSGANVLTF
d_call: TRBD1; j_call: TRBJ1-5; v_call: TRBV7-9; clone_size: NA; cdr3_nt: TGTGCCAGCAGCTTAGGAGGGGGCGACCAGCCCCAGCATTTT; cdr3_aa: CASSLGGGDQPQHF
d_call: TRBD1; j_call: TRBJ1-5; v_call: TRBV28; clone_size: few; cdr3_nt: TGTGCCAGCAGTATCCTCAGGGGGCTTGATCAGCCCCAGCATTTT; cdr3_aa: CASSILRGLDQPQHF
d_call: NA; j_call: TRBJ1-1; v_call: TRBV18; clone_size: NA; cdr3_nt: TGTGCCAGCTCGCCGGGGTCTGAAGCTTTCTTT; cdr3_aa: CASSPGSEAFF
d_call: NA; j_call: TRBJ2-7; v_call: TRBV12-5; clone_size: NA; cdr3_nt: TGTGCTAGTGGTTTAGGGGGGGCAGACGAGCAGTACTTC; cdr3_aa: CASGLGGADEQYF
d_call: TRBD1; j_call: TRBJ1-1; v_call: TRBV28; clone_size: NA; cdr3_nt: TGTGCCAGCAGTCTAGGGGGCCTCGGGAACACTGAAGCTTTCTTT; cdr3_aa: CASSLGGLGNTEAFF
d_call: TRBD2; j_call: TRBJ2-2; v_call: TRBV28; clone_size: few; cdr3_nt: TGTGCCAGCAGTTCCAAGGCTAGCGGGAGGGTAAAAACCGGGGAGCTGTTTTTT; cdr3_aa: CASSSKASGRVKTGELFF
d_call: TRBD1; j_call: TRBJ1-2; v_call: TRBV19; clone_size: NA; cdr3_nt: TGTGCCAGTAGTGCCGGACAGGGGGCTGCTATCTATGGCTACACCTTC; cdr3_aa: CASSAGQGAAIYGYTF
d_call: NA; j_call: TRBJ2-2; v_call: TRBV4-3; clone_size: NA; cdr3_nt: TGCGCCAGCAGCCATAGAGAAAACACCGGGGAGCTGTTTTTT; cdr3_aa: CASSHRENTGELFF
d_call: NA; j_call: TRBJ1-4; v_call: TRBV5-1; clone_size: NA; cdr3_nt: TGCGCCAGCAGCTTTGACGTGGGGACGGGGGAAAAACTGTTTTTT; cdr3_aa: CASSFDVGTGEKLFF
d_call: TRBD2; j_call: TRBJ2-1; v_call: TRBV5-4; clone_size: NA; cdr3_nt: TGTGCCAGCAGCTTGGGGGTAGGGACTAGCGGGAGCTCCTACAATGAGCAGTTCTTC; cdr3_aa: CASSLGVGTSGSSYNEQFF
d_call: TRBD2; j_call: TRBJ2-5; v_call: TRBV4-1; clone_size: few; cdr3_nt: TGCGCCAGCAGCCAAGCTGGGGCGGGGGGGGCCGGGACCCAGTACTTC; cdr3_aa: CASSQAGAGGAGTQYF
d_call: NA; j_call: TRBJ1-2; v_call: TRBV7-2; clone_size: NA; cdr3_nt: TGTGCCAGCAGCCCTGAGGGAGGGGGACTAGACTATGGCTACACCTTC; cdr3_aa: CASSPEGGGLDYGYTF
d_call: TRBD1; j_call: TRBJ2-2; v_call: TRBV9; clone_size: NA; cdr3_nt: TGTGCCAGCAGCGCAAAGGGGACAGGGGTCGGGGAGCTGTTTTTT; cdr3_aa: CASSAKGTGVGELFF
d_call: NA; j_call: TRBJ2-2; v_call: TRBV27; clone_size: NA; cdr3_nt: TGTGCCAGCAGTTTATCCAGGGTCGGCGCCGGGGAGCTGTTTTTT; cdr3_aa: CASSLSRVGAGELFF
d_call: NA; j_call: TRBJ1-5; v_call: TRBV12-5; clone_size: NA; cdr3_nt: TGTGCTAGTGGTTTGGCCCCGGGTCAGCCCCAGCATTTT; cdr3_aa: CASGLAPGQPQHF
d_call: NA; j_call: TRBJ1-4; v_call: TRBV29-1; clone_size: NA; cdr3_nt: TGCAGCGCCCTGAAGGGGACTAATGAAAAACTGTTTTTT; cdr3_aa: CSALKGTNEKLFF
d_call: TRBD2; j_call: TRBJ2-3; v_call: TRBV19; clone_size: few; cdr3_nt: TGTGCCAGTAGTCCGACCCCCTGGGGAGCGGGGGGGCCTACGCAGTATTTT; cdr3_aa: CASSPTPWGAGGPTQYF
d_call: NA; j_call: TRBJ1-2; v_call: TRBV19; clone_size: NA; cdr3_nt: TGTGCCAGTAGTATAAACGGGGGTGCGCATGGCTACACCTTC; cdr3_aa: CASSINGGAHGYTF
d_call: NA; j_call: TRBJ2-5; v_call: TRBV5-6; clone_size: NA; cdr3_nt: TGTGCCAGCAGCTTGGCGGACTTTCAAGAGACCCAGTACTTC; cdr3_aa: CASSLADFQETQYF
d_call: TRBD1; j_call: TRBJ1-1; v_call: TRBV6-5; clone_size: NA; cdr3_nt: TGTGCCAGCAGTCTAATAGGACAGGGGACCCGTGAAGCTTTCTTT; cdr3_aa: CASSLIGQGTREAFF
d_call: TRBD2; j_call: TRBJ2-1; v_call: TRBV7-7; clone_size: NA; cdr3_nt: TGTGCTAGCAGCATGGGACTAGCGGGGGATGAGCAGTTCTTC; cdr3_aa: CASSMGLAGDEQFF
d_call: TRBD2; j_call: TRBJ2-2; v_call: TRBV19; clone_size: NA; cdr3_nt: TGTGCCAGCCAGCCGGGACTAGGCACCGGGGAGCTGTTTTTT; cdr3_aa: CASQPGLGTGELFF
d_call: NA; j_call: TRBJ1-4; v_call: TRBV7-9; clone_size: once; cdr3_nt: TGTGCCAGCAGCTTAGACGGGGGAGGTGAAAAACTGTTTTTT; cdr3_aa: CASSLDGGGEKLFF
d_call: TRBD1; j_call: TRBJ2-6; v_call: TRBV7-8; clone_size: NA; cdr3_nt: TGTGCCAGCAGCTTAAATCGACCGGGACAGGGGGCGCTTGGGGCCAACGTCCTGACTTTC; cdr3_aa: CASSLNRPGQGALGANVLTF
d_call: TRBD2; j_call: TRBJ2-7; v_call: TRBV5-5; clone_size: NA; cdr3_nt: TGTGCCAGCAGCTTGGCGCGGGGGGACTACGAGCAGTACTTC; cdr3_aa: CASSLARGDYEQYF
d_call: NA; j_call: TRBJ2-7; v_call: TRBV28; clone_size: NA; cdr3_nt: TGTGCCAGCAGTTTATTCATCCGCGATTGGCAGTACTTC; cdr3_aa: CASSLFIRDWQYF
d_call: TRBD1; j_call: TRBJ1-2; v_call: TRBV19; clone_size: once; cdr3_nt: TGTGCCAGTAGTATGGGTGGGACAGGAATCTATGGCTACACCTTC; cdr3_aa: CASSMGGTGIYGYTF
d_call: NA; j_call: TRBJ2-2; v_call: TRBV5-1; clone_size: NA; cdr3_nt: TGCGCCAGCAGCTTGGATCCGGGGCGGTGGGGGCGGAACACCGGGGAGCTGTTTTTT; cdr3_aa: CASSLDPGRWGRNTGELFF
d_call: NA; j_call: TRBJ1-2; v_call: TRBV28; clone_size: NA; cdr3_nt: TGTGCCAGCAGTACCGGGACGGTGGGGGGCTACACCTTC; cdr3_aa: CASSTGTVGGYTF
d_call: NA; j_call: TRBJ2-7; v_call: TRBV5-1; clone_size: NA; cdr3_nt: TGCGCCAGCAGCGCGCACAGGGACCCCTACGAGCAGTACTTC; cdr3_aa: CASSAHRDPYEQYF
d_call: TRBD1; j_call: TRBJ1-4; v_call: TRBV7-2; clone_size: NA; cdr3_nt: TGTGCCAGCAGCTTAAATGTGGGACAGGGTGGTGAAAAACTGTTTTTT; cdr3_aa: CASSLNVGQGGEKLFF
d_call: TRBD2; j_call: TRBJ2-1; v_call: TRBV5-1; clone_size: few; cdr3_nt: TGCGCCAGCGGTCTAGCGGGGGATGAGCAGTTCTTC; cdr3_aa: CASGLAGDEQFF
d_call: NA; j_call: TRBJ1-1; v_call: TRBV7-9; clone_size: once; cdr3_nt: TGTGCCAGCAGCCTACTACCCGAAGCTTTCTTT; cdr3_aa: CASSLLPEAFF
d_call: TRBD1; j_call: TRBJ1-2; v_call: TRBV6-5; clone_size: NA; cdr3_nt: TGTGCCAGCAGTTCTTCCCCAGACAGGGCCTATGGCTACACCTTC; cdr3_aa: CASSSSPDRAYGYTF
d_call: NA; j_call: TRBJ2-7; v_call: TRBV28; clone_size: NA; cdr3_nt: TGTGCCAGCAGCGGCTCCTACGAGCAGTACTTC; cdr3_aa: CASSGSYEQYF
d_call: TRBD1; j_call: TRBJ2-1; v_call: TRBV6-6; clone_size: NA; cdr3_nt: TGTGCCAGCAGATCGGGACAGGGGAGGTACAATGAGCAGTTCTTC; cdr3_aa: CASRSGQGRYNEQFF
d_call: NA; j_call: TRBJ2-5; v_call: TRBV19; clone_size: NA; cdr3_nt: TGTGCCAGTAGATCCCGACAGGCGGACCAAGAGACCCAGTACTTC; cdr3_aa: CASRSRQADQETQYF
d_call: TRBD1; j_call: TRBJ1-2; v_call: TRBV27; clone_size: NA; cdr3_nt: TGTGCCAGCAGAATGACAGGGTCTGGGGGCTACACCTTC; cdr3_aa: CASRMTGSGGYTF